Detailed here is one T cell receptor (beta chain). This sample was taken from a study of shared clonotypes between healthy human individuals. Germline CDR1 and CDR2: SGHNT and YYREEE (reference sequence). This CDR3 has 14 residues. The V end lost 1 base, the J end lost 2 bases, and 10 bases lay between the germline ends. Generated by immunoSEQ multiplex PCR, the TCRdb table keeps only in-frame clones and is missing some. Of over 2 million clones listed, over 85% are singletons. The rearrangement links TRBV5-4 to TRBJ2-7; unclear D gene. The source is a man aged 18 to 29 in good health. Sequencing was done on a sample of naive CD4+ T cells sorted from blood. This sample's subset: CD45RA+ positively selected. CDR3 nucleotide sequence: TGTGCCAGCAGCTTGATGGGAAGTACCTACGAGCAGTACTTC. It specifies CASSLMGSTYEQYF. The full variable domain, completed using reference TRBV5-4 and TRBJ2-7, is ETGVTQSPTHLIKTRGQQVTLRCSSQSGHNTVSWYQQALGQGPQFIFQYYREEENGRGNFPPRFSGLQFPNYSSELNVNALELDDSALYLCASSLMGSTYEQYFGPGTRLTVT.